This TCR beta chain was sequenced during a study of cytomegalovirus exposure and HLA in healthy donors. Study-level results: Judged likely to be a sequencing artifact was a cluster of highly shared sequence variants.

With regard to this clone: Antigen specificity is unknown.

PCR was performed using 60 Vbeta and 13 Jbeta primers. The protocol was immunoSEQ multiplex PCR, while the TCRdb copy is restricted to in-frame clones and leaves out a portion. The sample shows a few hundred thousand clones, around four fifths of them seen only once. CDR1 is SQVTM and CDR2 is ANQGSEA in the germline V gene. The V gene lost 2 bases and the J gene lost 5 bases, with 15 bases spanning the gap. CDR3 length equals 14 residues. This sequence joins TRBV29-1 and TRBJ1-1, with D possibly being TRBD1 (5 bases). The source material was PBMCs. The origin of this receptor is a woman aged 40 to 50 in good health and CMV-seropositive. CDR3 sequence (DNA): TGCAGCGTTGAACGCACAATCGACAGTACTGAAGCTTTCTTT. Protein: CSVERTIDSTEAFF.